Listed below are T cell receptor beta chains from one sample, sequenced in a study of CD8+ T cells in alopecia areata. Generated by immunoSEQ multiplex PCR, the TCRdb table keeps only in-frame clones and is missing some. The data hold 15,000 to 20,000 clones, with less than 70% observed a single time. Here the sequenced sample was skin, taken at week 0. These receptors were collected from a human donor with alopecia areata. CDR3s include the opening cysteine and the closing phenylalanine or tryptophan. D genes are given only for firm matches. Clone size is stated in some rows and not others, as once, few, many or a class when expanded.

DNA: TGCGCCAGCAGCCAGTTGCCTGGACTAGCGGGGATGGGGAATACGCAGTATTTT
CDR3: CASSQLPGLAGMGNTQYF
V: TRBV4-3
D: TRBD2
size: once
J: TRBJ2-3

DNA: TGCGCCAGCAGCTTGGCTGGACAGGAGAACTATGGCTACACCTTC
CDR3: CASSLAGQENYGYTF
V: TRBV5-1
D: TRBD1
size: -
J: TRBJ1-2

DNA: TGTGCCAGCAGGAGAACTAATGAAAAACTGTTTTTT
CDR3: CASRRTNEKLFF
V: TRBV6-5
D: -
size: few
J: TRBJ1-4

DNA: TGTGCCAGCAGCTTAGGGATGAACACTGAAGCTTTCTTT
CDR3: CASSLGMNTEAFF
V: TRBV7-9
D: -
size: -
J: TRBJ1-1

DNA: TGTGCCAGCAGCTCCTCAAAGACTGAAGCTTTCTTT
CDR3: CASSSSKTEAFF
V: TRBV5-4
D: -
size: -
J: TRBJ1-1

DNA: TGCGCCAGCAGCCAAGGTGTTGGGCTCTACAATGAGCAGTTCTTC
CDR3: CASSQGVGLYNEQFF
V: TRBV4-3
D: -
size: -
J: TRBJ2-1

DNA: TGTGCCAGCAGCTGGGGGGGGGCGCCGCCTAGGGAGACCCAGTACTTC
CDR3: CASSWGGAPPRETQYF
V: TRBV5-4
D: -
size: -
J: TRBJ2-5

DNA: TGTGCCAGCAGTTACGGGCAGTTTGACACCGGGGAGCTGTTTTTT
CDR3: CASSYGQFDTGELFF
V: TRBV6-5
D: -
size: -
J: TRBJ2-2

DNA: TGTGCCAGCAGCTTACGAACTAGTCCTGAGACCCAGTACTTC
CDR3: CASSLRTSPETQYF
V: TRBV7-8
D: -
size: -
J: TRBJ2-5

DNA: TGTGCCAGCAGCCCCGCATCTTGGGAGGGCTATGGCTACACCTTC
CDR3: CASSPASWEGYGYTF
V: TRBV14
D: -
size: -
J: TRBJ1-2

DNA: TGTGCCAGCAGCCCTCAGGGGGCAGAAGACATTCAGTACTTC
CDR3: CASSPQGAEDIQYF
V: TRBV6-4
D: TRBD1
size: -
J: TRBJ2-4

DNA: TGTGCCATCAGTGAGGGGTTGAACACTGAAGCTTTCTTT
CDR3: CAISEGLNTEAFF
V: TRBV10-3
D: -
size: -
J: TRBJ1-1

DNA: TGTGCCAGCACCCTAGCAGAAAATTCACCCCTCCACTTT
CDR3: CASTLAENSPLHF
V: TRBV2
D: -
size: few
J: TRBJ1-6

DNA: TGTGCCAGCGGGGGTCGTGACAGTCGTGGTACCTTC
CDR3: CASGGRDSRGTF
V: TRBV5-5
D: -
size: -
J: TRBJ1-2

DNA: TGTGCCAGCAGTGAAGCGGTTCCAGGGGCCGACATGGATACGCAGTATTTT
CDR3: CASSEAVPGADMDTQYF
V: TRBV2
D: -
size: -
J: TRBJ2-3

DNA: TGTGCCAGCAGCTCAGACAGGGGTGGTAACTATGGCTACACCTTC
CDR3: CASSSDRGGNYGYTF
V: TRBV7-2
D: TRBD1
size: -
J: TRBJ1-2

DNA: TGTGCCATCAGTGCTAGCAATCAGCCCCAGCATTTT
CDR3: CAISASNQPQHF
V: TRBV10-3
D: -
size: -
J: TRBJ1-5

DNA: TGTGCCAGCAGTTTTCTGGGACAGTCCTCTCACGGCTACACCTTC
CDR3: CASSFLGQSSHGYTF
V: TRBV27
D: TRBD1
size: few
J: TRBJ1-2